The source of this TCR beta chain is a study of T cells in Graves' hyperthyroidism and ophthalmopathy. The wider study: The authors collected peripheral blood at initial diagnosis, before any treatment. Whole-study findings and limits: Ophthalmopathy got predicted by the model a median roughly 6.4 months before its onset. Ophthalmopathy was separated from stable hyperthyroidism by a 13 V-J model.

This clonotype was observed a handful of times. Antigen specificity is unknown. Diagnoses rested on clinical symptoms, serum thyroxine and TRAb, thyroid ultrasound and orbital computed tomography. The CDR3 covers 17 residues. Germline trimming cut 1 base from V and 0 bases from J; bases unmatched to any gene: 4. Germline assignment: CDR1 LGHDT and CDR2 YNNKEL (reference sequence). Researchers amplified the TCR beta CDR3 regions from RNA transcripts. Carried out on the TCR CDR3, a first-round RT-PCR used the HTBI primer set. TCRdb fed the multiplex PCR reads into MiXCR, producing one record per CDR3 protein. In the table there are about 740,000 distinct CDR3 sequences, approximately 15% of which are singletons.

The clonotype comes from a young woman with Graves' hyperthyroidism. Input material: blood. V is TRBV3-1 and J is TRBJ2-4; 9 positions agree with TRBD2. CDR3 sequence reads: CASSQVAGGAAKNIQYF. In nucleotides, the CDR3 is TGTGCCAGCAGCCAAGTTGCGGGAGGGGCAGCCAAAAACATTCAGTACTTC.